A single sample gave rise to the 5 T cell receptor beta chains below, sequenced in a study of identical twins. TCRdb redid the calling of the 5' RACE reads with MiXCR, one entry per CDR3 protein. The sample has 1.5 million to 2 million distinct CDR3 sequences; 25% to 35% are singletons. Sequenced input: cord blood. The receptors were sampled from a newborn girl in good health.

The genes are TRBV21-1 and TRBJ2-3; TRBD1 was called by the table and not checked on the DNA. TRBV21-1 is annotated as a pseudogene. The CDR3 length is 15 residues. In DNA, the CDR3 is TGTGCCAGCTTACGGCGTGGGCAGGGGAAAGATACGCAGTATTTT. Translated, it gives CASLRRGQGKDTQYF.

The genes are TRBV6-1 and TRBJ1-5, with TRBD1 as a possible D gene (5 bases). Trimming pared 6 bases from V and 2 bases from J, leaving 14 bases between. The CDR3 loop spans 15 amino acids. Germline V CDR1 and CDR2: MNHNS, SASEGT. CDR3 nucleotides: TGTGCCAGCAGGTTTACTATGGGGGGCAATCAGCCCCAGCATTTT. This sequence encodes CASRFTMGGNQPQHF.

This chain connects TRBV7-9 to TRBJ2-5; D remains unclear. Germline-derived CDR1 and CDR2 are SEHNR and FQNEAQ (reference sequence). This CDR3 spans 14 amino acids. V shed 6 bases and J shed 0 bases, with 11 bases lying between them. Here the CDR3 DNA reads TGTGCCAGCAGGCCTGTGACGTACCAAGAGACCCAGTACTTC. Translating gives CASRPVTYQETQYF.

This chain connects TRBV30 to TRBJ2-3, with D possibly TRBD1 on 5 matching bases. Germline lookup yields CDR1 GTSNPN and CDR2 SVGIG (reference sequence). This CDR3 has 15 amino acids. V lost 2 bases and J 6 bases, leaving 18 bases between the germline ends. The CDR3 bases are TGTGCCTGGAGTATGTGGCAGGGTCTGGCGGATACGCAGTATTTT. It specifies CAWSMWQGLADTQYF.

Points on this clonotype: Because it lacks the conserved phenylalanine or tryptophan at the end, this CDR3 is likely a read error. This chain links TRBV10-3 with TRBJ2-3; 7 bases align to TRBD1. The germline gives CDR1 ENHRY, CDR2 SYGVKD. Losses at the gene ends were 4 bases for V and 2 bases for J; bases not matched to a gene: 9. CDR3 length: 16 amino acids. The CDR3 reads CAISAQTGQYTDTQYV. CDR3 sequence (DNA): TGTGCCATCAGTGCACAAACGGGACAGTACACAGATACGCAGTATGTT.